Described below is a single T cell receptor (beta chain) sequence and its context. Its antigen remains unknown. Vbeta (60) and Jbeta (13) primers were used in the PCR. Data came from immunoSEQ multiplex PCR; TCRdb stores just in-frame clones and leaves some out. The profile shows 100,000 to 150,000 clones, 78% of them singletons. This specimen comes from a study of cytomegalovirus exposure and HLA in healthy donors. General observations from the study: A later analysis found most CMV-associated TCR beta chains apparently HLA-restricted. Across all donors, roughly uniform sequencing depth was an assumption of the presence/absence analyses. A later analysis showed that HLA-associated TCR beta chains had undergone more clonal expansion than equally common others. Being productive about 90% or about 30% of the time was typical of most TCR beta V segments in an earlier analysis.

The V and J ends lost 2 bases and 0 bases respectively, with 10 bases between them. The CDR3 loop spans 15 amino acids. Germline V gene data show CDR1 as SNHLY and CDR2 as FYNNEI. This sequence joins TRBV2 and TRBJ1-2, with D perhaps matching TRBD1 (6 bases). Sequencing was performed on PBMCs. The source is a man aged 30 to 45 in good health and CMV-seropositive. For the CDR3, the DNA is TGTGCCAGCAGTGAAAACAGGGTATCTAACTATGGCTACACCTTC. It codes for CASSENRVSNYGYTF.